This TCR beta chain was sequenced for a study of T cell responses to AZD1222 COVID-19 vaccine. The CDR3 extends over 15 amino acids. Germline assignment: CDR1 MNHEY and CDR2 SMNVEV (reference sequence). V shed 5 bases and J 5 bases; nucleotides not matched to a gene: 7. The protocol was immunoSEQ multiplex PCR, while the TCRdb copy is restricted to in-frame clones and leaves out a portion. The table counts 150,000 or so clones; 2.2% lies in the top ten. The clonotype originates from an adult in good health. V is TRBV27 and J is TRBJ2-2; 8 bases line up with TRBD2. The sequenced material came from peripheral blood. CDR3 coding DNA: TGTGCCAGCAGTGCAAGCGGGGGTGAAACCGGGGAGCTGTTTTTT. Translated, it gives CASSASGGETGELFF.